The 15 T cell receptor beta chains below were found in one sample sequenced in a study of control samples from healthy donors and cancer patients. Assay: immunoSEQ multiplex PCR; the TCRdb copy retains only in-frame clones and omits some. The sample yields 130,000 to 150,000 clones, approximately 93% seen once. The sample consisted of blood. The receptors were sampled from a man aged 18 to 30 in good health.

The chain's CDR3 is CASSYSWRTEAFF. The CDR3 DNA sequence: TGTGCCAGCAGTTACTCATGGCGAACTGAAGCTTTCTTT. The chain employs TRBV6-5 and TRBJ1-1; the D is unclear. The V end lost 0 bases, the J end lost 5 bases, and 7 bases lay between the germline ends. The CDR3 loop spans 13 amino acids. Germline CDR1 reads MNHEY; CDR2 reads SVGAGI.

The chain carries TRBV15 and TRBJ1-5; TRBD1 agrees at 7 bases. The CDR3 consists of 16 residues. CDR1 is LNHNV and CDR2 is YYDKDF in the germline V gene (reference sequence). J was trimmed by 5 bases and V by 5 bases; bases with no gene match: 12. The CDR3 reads CATSEPREGADQPQHF. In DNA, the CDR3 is TGTGCCACCAGCGAACCCCGGGAGGGGGCGGATCAGCCCCAGCATTTT.

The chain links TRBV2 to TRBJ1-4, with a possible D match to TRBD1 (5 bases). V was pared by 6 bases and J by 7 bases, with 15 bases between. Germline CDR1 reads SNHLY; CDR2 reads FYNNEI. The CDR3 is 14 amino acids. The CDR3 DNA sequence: TGTGCCAGCAGGGGGGGACTTTCAAGTGAAAAACTGTTTTTT. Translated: CASRGGLSSEKLFF.

The CDR3 sequence: CASSGRPTTHYEQYF. DNA for the CDR3: TGCGCCAGCAGTGGAAGGCCGACTACTCACTACGAGCAGTACTTC. The chain has TRBV10-2 and TRBJ2-7, with D perhaps TRBD2 (5 bases). Germline V CDR1 and CDR2: WSHSY, SAAADI. This CDR3 spans 15 amino acids. Deletions cut 4 bases from V and 3 bases from J, with 16 bases between.

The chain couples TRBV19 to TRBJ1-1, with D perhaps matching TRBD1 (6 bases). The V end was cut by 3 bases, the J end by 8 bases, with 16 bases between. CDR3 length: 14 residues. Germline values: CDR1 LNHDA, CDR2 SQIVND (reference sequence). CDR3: CASSMLDSLREAFF. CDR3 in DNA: TGTGCCAGTAGTATGTTGGACAGTCTTCGGGAAGCTTTCTTT.

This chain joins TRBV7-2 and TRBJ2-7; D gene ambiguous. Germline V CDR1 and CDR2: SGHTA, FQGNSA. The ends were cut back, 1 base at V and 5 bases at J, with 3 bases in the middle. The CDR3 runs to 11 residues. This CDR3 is CASSLDHEQYF. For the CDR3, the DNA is TGTGCCAGCAGCTTAGATCACGAGCAGTACTTC. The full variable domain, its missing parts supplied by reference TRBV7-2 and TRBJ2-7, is GAGVSQSPSNKVTEKGKDVELRCDPISGHTALYWYRQSLGQGLEFLIYFQGNSAPDKSGLPSDRFSAERTGGSVSTLTIQRTQQEDSAVYLCASSLDHEQYFGPGTRLTVT.

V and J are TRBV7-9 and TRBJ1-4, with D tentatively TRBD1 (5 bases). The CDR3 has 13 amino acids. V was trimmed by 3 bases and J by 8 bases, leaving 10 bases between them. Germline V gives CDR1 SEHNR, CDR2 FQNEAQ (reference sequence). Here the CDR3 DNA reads TGTGCCAGCAGCTTGGGGGGGATAGAAAAACTGTTTTTT. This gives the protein CASSLGGIEKLFF.

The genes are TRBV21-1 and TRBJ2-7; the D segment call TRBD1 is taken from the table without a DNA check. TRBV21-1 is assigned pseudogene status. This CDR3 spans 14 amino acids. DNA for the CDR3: TGTGCCAGCAGCACCCAGGGGGGCAACTACGAGCAGTACTTC. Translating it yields CASSTQGGNYEQYF.

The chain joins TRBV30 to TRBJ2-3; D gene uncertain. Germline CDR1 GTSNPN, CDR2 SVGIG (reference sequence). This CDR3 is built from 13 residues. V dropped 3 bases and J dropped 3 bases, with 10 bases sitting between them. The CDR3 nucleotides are TGTGCCTGGAGCCTAGGTGGTACAGATACGCAGTATTTT. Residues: CAWSLGGTDTQYF.

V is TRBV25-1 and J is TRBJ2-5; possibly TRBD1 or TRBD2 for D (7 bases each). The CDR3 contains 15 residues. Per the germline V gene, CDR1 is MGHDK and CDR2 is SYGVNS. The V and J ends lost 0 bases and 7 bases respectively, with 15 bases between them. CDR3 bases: TGTGCCAGCAGTGAATATCATCAGGGGGGGATGACCCAGTACTTC. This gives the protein CASSEYHQGGMTQYF.

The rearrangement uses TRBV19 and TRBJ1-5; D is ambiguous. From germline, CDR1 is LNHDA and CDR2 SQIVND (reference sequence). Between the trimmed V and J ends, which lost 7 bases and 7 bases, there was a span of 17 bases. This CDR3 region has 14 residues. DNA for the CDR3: TGTGCCAGTAAAAGAGTTGGAAGGGAGCAGCCCCAGCATTTT. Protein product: CASKRVGREQPQHF.

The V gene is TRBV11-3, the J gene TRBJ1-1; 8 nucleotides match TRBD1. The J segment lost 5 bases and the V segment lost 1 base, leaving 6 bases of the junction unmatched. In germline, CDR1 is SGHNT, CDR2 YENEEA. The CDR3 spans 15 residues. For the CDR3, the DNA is TGTGCCAGCAGCTTAGGTGGACAGGGTAAAACTGAAGCTTTCTTT. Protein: CASSLGGQGKTEAFF.

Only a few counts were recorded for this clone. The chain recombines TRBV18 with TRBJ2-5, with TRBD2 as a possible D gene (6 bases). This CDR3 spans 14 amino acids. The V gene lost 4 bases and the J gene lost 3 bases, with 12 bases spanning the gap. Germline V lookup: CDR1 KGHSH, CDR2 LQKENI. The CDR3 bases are TGTGCCAGCTCACAGCGGGCAGCCGAAGAGACCCAGTACTTC. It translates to CASSQRAAEETQYF.

In DNA form, the CDR3 reads TGTGCCTGGAGTGTAACTAGTTTAGGTGAGCAGTTCTTC. It is translated as CAWSVTSLGEQFF. This sequence joins TRBV30 and TRBJ2-1; tentative D call: TRBD2 (5 bases). V was pared by 0 bases and J by 9 bases, with 12 bases between. The CDR3 totals 13 residues. Germline CDR1 and CDR2: GTSNPN and SVGIG (reference sequence). The full variable domain, its missing parts supplied by reference TRBV30 and TRBJ2-1, is SQTIHQWPATLVQPVGSPLSLECTVEGTSNPNLYWYRQAAGRGLQLLFYSVGIGQISSEVPQNLSASRPQDRQFILSSKKLLLSDSGFYLCAWSVTSLGEQFFGPGTRLTVL.

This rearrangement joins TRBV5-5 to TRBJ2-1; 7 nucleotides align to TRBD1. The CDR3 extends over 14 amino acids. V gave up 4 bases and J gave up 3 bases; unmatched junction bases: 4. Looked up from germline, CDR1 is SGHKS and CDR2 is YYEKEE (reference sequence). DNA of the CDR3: TGTGCCAGCAGCCTGGGGGACAGCTACAATGAGCAGTTCTTC. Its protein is CASSLGDSYNEQFF.